The entry below describes one TCR beta chain. The antigen is undetermined. Trimming took 4 bases from V and 4 from J, leaving 8 bases between them. The CDR3 has 13 amino acids. Germline CDR1 and CDR2: MNHNS and SASEGT. One entry per CDR3 protein results from TCRdb running MiXCR on the reads. In the table there are 500 to 700 distinct CDR3 sequences, about 17% of which are singletons. The data originate from a study of liver allograft versus peripheral blood T cells. Background on the study: Comparing T cell receptor repertoires in transplanted livers with those in recipients' peripheral blood was part of the design. Whole-study findings and limits: Repertoires of T cell receptors in liver allografts reportedly differed from peripheral blood repertoires.

The receptor comes from a human patient who had a liver transplant. T cells may partly derive from the graft donor. This rearrangement joins TRBV6-1 to TRBJ1-3; D is perhaps TRBD1 (5 bases). In nucleotides, the CDR3 is TGTGCCAGCAGTGGACAGTTGGGAAACACCATATATTTT. This encodes CASSGQLGNTIYF.